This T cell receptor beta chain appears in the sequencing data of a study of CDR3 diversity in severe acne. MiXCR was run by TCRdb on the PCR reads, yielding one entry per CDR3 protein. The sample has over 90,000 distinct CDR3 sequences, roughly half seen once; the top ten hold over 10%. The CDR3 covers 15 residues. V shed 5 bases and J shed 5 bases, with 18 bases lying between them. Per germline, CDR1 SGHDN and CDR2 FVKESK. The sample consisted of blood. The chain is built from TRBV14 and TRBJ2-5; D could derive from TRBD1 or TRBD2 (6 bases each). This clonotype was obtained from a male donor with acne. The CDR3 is CASSLAALGGETQYF. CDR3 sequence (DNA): TGTGCCAGCAGCTTGGCCGCATTAGGGGGGGAGACCCAGTACTTC.